Listed below are T cell receptor beta chains from one sample, sequenced in a study of metastatic and nonmetastatic thyroid tumors. MiXCR re-clonotyped the PCR reads for TCRdb. The top ten clones hold roughly 9% of a sample with some 45,000 clones, around 10% of them seen once. Material for sequencing was blood. These receptors were obtained from a male donor with papillary thyroid cancer or a benign thyroid nodule (not recorded which). Some clones in this sample may be carry-over from other donors' samples. Both conserved end residues are part of each CDR3. Each record gives: J gene, clone size, D gene, V gene, CDR3 protein, CDR3 DNA. D genes are given only for firm matches. Not all rows give a size; the values are once, few, many and, for expanded clones, a class.

TRBJ2-2	few	-	TRBV28	CAIPDRNTWELFF	TGTGCCATCCCCGACAGGAACACCTGGGAGCTGTTTTTT
TRBJ2-7	many	TRBD2	TRBV20-1	CSAAGTSGYEQYF	TGCAGTGCTGCCGGGACTAGCGGTTACGAGCAGTACTTC
TRBJ1-1	many	TRBD1	TRBV28	CASSSLGTGVNTEAFF	TGTGCCAGCAGTTCTCTTGGGACAGGGGTGAACACTGAAGCTTTCTTT
TRBJ1-4	many	TRBD1	TRBV28	CASSWTGLNEKLFF	TGTGCCAGCAGTTGGACAGGGCTTAATGAAAAACTGTTTTTT
TRBJ2-7	medium-sized	TRBD1	TRBV6-2/TRBV6-3	CASNLGGDRGNYEQYF	TGTGCCAGCAATTTAGGCGGGGACAGGGGAAACTACGAGCAGTACTTC
TRBJ2-7	many	-	TRBV4-3	CASSQEVGTGYEQYF	TGCGCCAGCAGCCAAGAAGTAGGCACCGGCTACGAGCAGTACTTC
TRBJ1-4	many	-	TRBV7-2	CASSLQGLIGKLFF	TGTGCCAGCAGCTTGCAGGGTTTGATCGGAAAACTGTTTTTT
TRBJ2-7	many	-	TRBV20-1	CSARGIGLAYEQYF	TGCAGTGCTAGAGGGATAGGGCTAGCCTACGAGCAGTACTTC
TRBJ2-7	many	-	TRBV7-9	CASAGQGRSSYEQYF	TGTGCCAGCGCGGGTCAGGGGCGATCATCCTACGAGCAGTACTTC
TRBJ1-5	many	-	TRBV7-2	CASTLTLGGGQPQHF	TGTGCCAGCACCTTGACCCTGGGCGGGGGTCAGCCCCAGCATTTT
TRBJ2-7	many	-	TRBV25-1	CASSALYEQYF	TGTGCCAGCAGTGCTCTGTACGAGCAGTACTTC
TRBJ2-7	-	-	TRBV6-6	CASSYALAGGPVFEQYF	TGTGCCAGCAGTTACGCATTAGCTGGAGGGCCCGTATTCGAGCAGTACTTC
TRBJ2-7	medium-sized	TRBD2	TRBV6-1	CASSHSPGLAGGRQYF	TGTGCCAGCAGCCACTCCCCCGGACTAGCGGGAGGGAGGCAGTACTTC
TRBJ2-2	many	TRBD1	TRBV14	CASSQELLAGQGLGTGELFF	TGTGCCAGCAGCCAAGAATTGTTGGCCGGACAGGGGTTGGGAACCGGGGAGCTGTTTTTT
TRBJ1-2	many	-	TRBV5-6	CASSLVASYYGYTF	TGTGCCAGCAGCTTGGTCGCCAGTTACTATGGCTACACCTTC
TRBJ2-7	many	TRBD1	TRBV5-1	CASSLSGGKQGVSYEQYF	TGCGCCAGCAGCTTGAGTGGGGGTAAACAGGGGGTCTCCTACGAGCAGTACTTC
TRBJ1-2	many	-	TRBV20-1	CSARVGSYGYTF	TGCAGTGCTAGAGTGGGGTCCTATGGCTACACCTTC
TRBJ2-4	many	TRBD2	TRBV12-3/TRBV12-4	CASSLPGPSGGIPLGGLAKNIQYF	TGTGCCAGCAGTTTGCCAGGGCCTAGCGGGGGTATTCCTCTTGGGGGGCTAGCCAAAAACATTCAGTACTTC
TRBJ1-1	many	TRBD1	TRBV9	CASSVTGAEEAFF	TGTGCCAGCAGCGTCACAGGGGCTGAGGAAGCTTTCTTT
TRBJ2-2	-	-	TRBV6-2/TRBV6-3	CASSSWHGNTGELFF	TGTGCCAGCAGTTCCTGGCACGGCAACACCGGGGAGCTGTTTTTT
TRBJ1-5	-	TRBD1	TRBV11-2	CASSYGTGNQPQHF	TGTGCCAGCAGCTACGGGACAGGGAATCAGCCCCAGCATTTT
TRBJ2-1	many	TRBD2	TRBV4-1	CASSHLPGTSSYEQFF	TGCGCCAGCAGCCACCTTCCCGGGACTAGCTCCTATGAGCAGTTCTTC
TRBJ2-3	many	-	TRBV28	CASSQRITTDTQYF	TGTGCCAGCAGCCAAAGGATTACCACAGATACGCAGTATTTT
TRBJ2-3	many	TRBD2	TRBV6-2/TRBV6-3	CASRSRTSGRNTQYF	TGTGCCAGCAGGAGCAGGACTAGCGGGAGGAATACGCAGTATTTT
TRBJ2-7	many	TRBD1	TRBV4-3	CASSPSRAGGIYEQYF	TGCGCCAGCAGTCCATCCAGGGCAGGGGGCATCTACGAGCAGTACTTC
TRBJ2-7	few	-	TRBV12-3/TRBV12-4	CASSLNASPEYF	TGTGCCAGCAGTTTAAATGCCTCCCCGGAGTACTTC
TRBJ2-1	few	TRBD2	TRBV5-1	CASSGETGLAGGYSYNEQFF	TGCGCCAGCAGCGGGGAGACGGGACTAGCGGGAGGTTACTCCTACAATGAGCAGTTCTTC
TRBJ2-7	many	TRBD1	TRBV4-1	CASSQEGTGTYEQYF	TGCGCCAGCAGCCAAGAAGGGACAGGGACCTACGAGCAGTACTTC
TRBJ2-4	many	-	TRBV6-2/TRBV6-3	CASSAPNIQYF	TGTGCCAGCAGCGCGCCAAACATTCAGTACTTC
TRBJ1-5	medium-sized	-	TRBV6-1	CASKRGDQPQHF	TGTGCCAGCAAAAGAGGGGATCAGCCCCAGCATTTT
TRBJ2-3	-	-	TRBV2	CASRQIITSTDTQYF	TGTGCCAGCAGACAGATTATCACTAGCACAGATACGCAGTATTTT
TRBJ2-1	-	TRBD1	TRBV28	CASIPRGQEGINEQFF	TGTGCAAGCATCCCAAGGGGACAGGAGGGGATCAATGAGCAGTTCTTC
TRBJ1-4	many	-	TRBV6-1	CASRDTTTNEKLFF	TGTGCCAGCAGGGACACAACAACTAATGAAAAACTGTTTTTT
TRBJ2-4	many	-	TRBV6-2/TRBV6-3	CASTHKKGPKNIQYF	TGTGCCAGCACCCACAAGAAGGGCCCCAAAAACATTCAGTACTTC
TRBJ2-1	many	-	TRBV20-1	CSGVAVSHEQFF	TGCAGTGGGGTAGCAGTGTCCCATGAGCAGTTCTTC
TRBJ2-2	many	TRBD2	TRBV20-1	CSARDRTSPGELFF	TGCAGTGCTAGAGATCGGACTAGCCCCGGGGAGCTGTTTTTT
TRBJ2-7	many	TRBD2	TRBV11-2	CASSSYLAGASYEQYF	TGTGCCAGCAGCTCGTACTTAGCGGGGGCCTCCTACGAGCAGTACTTC
TRBJ2-7	medium-sized	TRBD1	TRBV6-1	CASRPGTAYEQYF	TGTGCCAGCAGGCCCGGGACAGCGTACGAGCAGTACTTC
TRBJ1-1	many	-	TRBV6-4	CASSDGTENTEAFF	TGTGCCAGCAGTGACGGGACTGAGAACACTGAAGCTTTCTTT
TRBJ1-1	-	-	TRBV19	CASYYRRGSKTTEAFF	TGTGCCAGTTATTACAGAAGGGGAAGTAAGACCACTGAAGCTTTCTTT
TRBJ1-5	-	-	TRBV5-5	CASSLVGAQSNQPQHF	TGTGCCAGCAGCTTGGTGGGGGCGCAGAGCAATCAGCCCCAGCATTTT
TRBJ1-1	many	-	TRBV18	CASCAGLNTEAFF	TGTGCCAGCTGCGCGGGACTGAACACTGAAGCTTTCTTT
TRBJ1-2	few	TRBD1	TRBV28	CASIPRQGGYGCTF	TGTGCCAGCATTCCTAGACAGGGTGGCTATGGCTGCACCTTC
TRBJ2-2	-	TRBD2	TRBV11-1	CASTPSGTSGPGELFF	TGTGCCAGCACCCCCTCCGGGACTAGTGGGCCCGGGGAGCTGTTTTTT
TRBJ2-7	many	TRBD1	TRBV7-9	CASSLYGTGNYEQYF	TGTGCCAGCAGCTTGTACGGGACAGGAAACTACGAGCAGTACTTC
TRBJ2-2	many	-	TRBV19	CASIGSGPAGELFF	TGTGCCAGTATTGGGTCAGGTCCTGCCGGGGAGCTGTTTTTT
TRBJ2-5	many	-	TRBV5-1	CASSLGLQETQYF	TGCGCCAGCAGCTTGGGATTACAAGAGACCCAGTACTTC
TRBJ2-3	many	TRBD2	TRBV7-7	CASSPLAGEGLTDTQYF	TGTGCTAGCAGCCCGCTAGCGGGAGAAGGGCTCACAGATACGCAGTATTTT
TRBJ2-3	many	TRBD1	TRBV4-3	CASSQRGDRLRTDTQYF	TGCGCCAGCAGCCAGCGAGGGGACAGGCTACGCACAGATACGCAGTATTTT
TRBJ2-1	many	-	TRBV27	CASRIGFRAYNEQFF	TGTGCCAGCCGAATAGGATTCCGGGCCTACAATGAGCAGTTCTTC
TRBJ1-1	many	-	TRBV5-1	CASRGGKVDTEAFF	TGCGCCAGCCGGGGGGGAAAGGTGGACACTGAAGCTTTCTTT
TRBJ2-1	many	-	TRBV7-2	CASSSGPENEQFF	TGTGCCAGCAGCTCGGGGCCGGAGAATGAGCAGTTCTTC
TRBJ2-7	many	TRBD2	TRBV20-1	CSASPLAGGSEQYF	TGCAGTGCTAGCCCACTAGCGGGAGGCTCCGAGCAGTACTTC
TRBJ2-3	many	-	TRBV9	CASSAPPQDTQYF	TGTGCCAGCAGCGCCCCCCCCCAAGATACGCAGTATTTT